The entry below gives a single T cell receptor (beta chain) sequence along with its context. This sample is part of a study of blood T cell repertoires in COVID-19. The wider study: The samples span acute and convalescent COVID-19 from the United States, Italy and Spain. T cells, B-cell-depleted T cells, or PBMCs supplied cDNA or gDNA.

How the authors handled the data: Nucleated cell number was recorded as an estimate derived from reference gene primer amplification. Method: immunoSEQ multiplex PCR; TCRdb's copy keeps in-frame clones and lacks some. V and J calls and clone size are copied from that table; D and trimming were computed from the DNA. The data contain 200,000 to 300,000 clones, 80% to 90% of them singletons. The CDR3 covers 14 residues. Trimming shortened V by 4 bases and J by 2 bases, and 12 bases separated the two germline ends. CDR1 SGHNT and CDR2 YYREEE come from the germline V gene (reference sequence). The chain recombines TRBV5-4 with TRBJ1-2; weak D call: TRBD1 (6 bases). The specimen sequenced was peripheral blood. The sequence came from a woman aged 40 to 55 with acute or convalescent COVID-19. DNA of the CDR3: TGTGCCAGCAGCCCGTCAACAGGGAACTATGGCTACACCTTC. Translated, it gives CASSPSTGNYGYTF.